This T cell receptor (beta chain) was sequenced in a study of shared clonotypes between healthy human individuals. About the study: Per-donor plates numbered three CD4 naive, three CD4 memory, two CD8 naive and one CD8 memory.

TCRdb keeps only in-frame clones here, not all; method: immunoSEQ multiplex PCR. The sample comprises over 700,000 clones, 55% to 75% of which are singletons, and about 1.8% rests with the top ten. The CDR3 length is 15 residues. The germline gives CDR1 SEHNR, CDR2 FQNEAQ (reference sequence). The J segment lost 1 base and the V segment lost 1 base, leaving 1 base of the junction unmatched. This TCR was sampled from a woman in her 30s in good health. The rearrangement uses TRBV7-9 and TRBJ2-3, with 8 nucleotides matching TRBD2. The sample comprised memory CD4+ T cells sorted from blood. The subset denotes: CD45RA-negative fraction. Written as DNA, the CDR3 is TGTGCCAGCAGCTTAGGTAGCGGGGGCACAGATACGCAGTATTTT. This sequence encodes CASSLGSGGTDTQYF. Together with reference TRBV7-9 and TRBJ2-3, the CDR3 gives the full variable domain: DTGVSQNPRHKITKRGQNVTFRCDPISEHNRLYWYRQTLGQGPEFLTYFQNEAQLEKSRLLSDRFSAERPKGSFSTLEIQRTEQGDSAMYLCASSLGSGGTDTQYFGPGTRLTVL.